This TCR beta chain was documented in a study of Tregs in tolerant kidney transplant recipients. Repertoires were generated with immunoSEQ multiplex PCR, while TCRdb's copy carries only in-frame clones and drops some. Among around 61,000 clones, 80% to 90% were seen once, and the ten largest hold around 5.2%. The germline gives CDR1 SGHRS, CDR2 YFSETQ. This CDR3 has 14 residues. V was shortened by 4 bases and J by 4 bases, with 11 bases between the two germline ends. This clone was observed a single time. Sequenced: CD4+ T cells from blood. The chain couples TRBV5-1 to TRBJ2-2, with a weak D call TRBD1 (6 bases). The receptor's source is a human donor in good health. The CDR3: CASSSVRGTGELFF. The DNA for the CDR3 is TGCGCCAGCAGCAGCGTCAGGGGCACCGGGGAGCTGTTTTTT.